Below, 11 T cell receptor beta chains from the same sample are listed, as sequenced in a study of T-cell reconstitution after alpha-beta-depleted transplantation in children. TCRbeta library preparation incorporated unique molecular identifiers. Using its own MiXCR run on the PCR reads, TCRdb lists one record per CDR3 protein. The sample yields about 540,000 distinct CDR3 sequences, 18% seen once. The source material was PBMCs from the stem cell graft donor, sampled from the stem cell graft. The receptors derive from a human donor who donated a stem cell graft to a child with acute lymphoblastic leukemia.

The chain uses TRBV20-1 and TRBJ2-2; TRBD2 agrees at 10 bases. This CDR3 is 14 amino acids long. V lost 2 bases and J lost 7; bases outside the gene matches: 4. Germline CDR1 and CDR2: DFQATT and SNEGSKA (reference sequence). Here the CDR3 DNA reads TGCAGTGCTAGAACTAGCGGGAATAACGGGGAGCTGTTTTTT. Translating it yields CSARTSGNNGELFF.

This CDR3 is CASSSGRRKNTEAFF. CDR3 sequence (DNA): TGTGCCAGCAGTTCGGGACGGCGAAAAAACACTGAAGCTTTCTTT. The chain joins TRBV12-3 or TRBV12-4 to TRBJ1-1; D possibly corresponds to TRBD1 (5 bases). V dropped 4 bases and J dropped 2 bases, with 14 bases sitting between them. The CDR3 sequence is 15 residues long.

V gene TRBV4-1 combines with J gene TRBJ2-1; tentative D call: TRBD1 (6 bases). The CDR3 loop spans 15 amino acids. Germline CDR1 MGHRA, CDR2 YSYEKL. V lost 3 bases to trimming and J lost 2 bases, with 11 bases between them. In DNA, the CDR3 is TGCGCCAGCAGCCAGGGGGCTAGAACCTACAATGAGCAGTTCTTC. Amino acids: CASSQGARTYNEQFF.

This clonotype was seen a handful of times. The chain uses TRBV28 and TRBJ2-1; 10 bases fit TRBD2. This CDR3 comprises 16 residues. CDR1 is MDHEN, CDR2 SYDVKM, per germline. V lost 5 bases and J lost 6; bases outside the gene matches: 10. The CDR3 loop is CASSNPSGSLINEQFF. CDR3 coding DNA: TGTGCCAGCAGTAACCCTAGCGGGAGTCTCATCAATGAGCAGTTCTTC.

This clonotype has only a few counts. The gene calls are TRBV15 and TRBJ2-6; D is possibly TRBD2 (6 bases). Per germline, CDR1 LNHNV and CDR2 YYDKDF (reference sequence). V dropped 3 bases and J dropped 4 bases, with 13 bases sitting between them. CDR3 length: 16 amino acids. The CDR3 loop reads CATSSAGGVGANVLTF. In nucleotides, the CDR3 is TGTGCCACCAGCAGCGCAGGAGGGGTAGGGGCCAACGTCCTGACTTTC.

This clonotype was counted at least ten times. The chain couples TRBV12-3 or TRBV12-4 to TRBJ2-3; D gene unclear. With 5 bases removed from V and 5 bases from J, the gap between germline ends came to 11 bases. The CDR3 runs to 13 residues. CDR3 sequence: CASSPPPGDTQYF. The CDR3 DNA reads as TGTGCCAGCAGTCCGCCTCCGGGAGATACGCAGTATTTT.

Regarding this clonotype: One end of the junction is discordant with germline, which a read error may explain. The chain uses TRBV7-9 and TRBJ1-1; D gene uncertain. The CDR3 runs to 13 residues. CDR1 SEHNR and CDR2 FQNEAQ come from the germline V gene (reference sequence). The CDR3: CVSSLSQSTEAFF. The CDR3 region has the DNA TGTGTCAGCAGCTTATCCCAGTCCACTGAAGCTTTCTTT. The entire variable domain, with the rest obtained from reference TRBV7-9 and TRBJ1-1, is as follows: DTGVSQNPRHKITKRGQNVTFRCDPISEHNRLYWYRQTLGQGPEFLTYFQNEAQLEKSRLLSDRFSAERPKGSFSTLEIQRTEQGDSAMYLCVSSLSQSTEAFFGQGTRLTVV.

The gene calls are TRBV27 and TRBJ2-7; 8 bases map to TRBD1. Per the germline V gene, CDR1 is MNHEY and CDR2 is SMNVEV (reference sequence). With V trimmed by 4 bases and J by 3 bases, 11 bases remained unmatched. This CDR3 has 16 residues. CDR3 DNA: TGTGCCAGCAGTTCCGGGACAGGTCGGTCGGTCTACGAGCAGTACTTC. Protein product: CASSSGTGRSVYEQYF.

The chain uses TRBV13 and TRBJ1-4, with D hard to call. The CDR3 contains 15 residues. CDR1 and CDR2 from the germline V gene are PRHDT and FYEKMQ (reference sequence). Trimming stripped 4 bases from V and 4 bases from J, with 13 bases between. For the CDR3, the DNA is TGTGCCAGCAGCTCCCGGACGGGAGTTAATGAAAAACTGTTTTTT. The encoded protein is CASSSRTGVNEKLFF.

The sample holds a few counts of this clonotype. This sequence joins TRBV4-1 and TRBJ1-1; D not certain. Trimming left V 1 base short and J 0 bases short, with 12 bases between. Germline V gives CDR1 MGHRA, CDR2 YSYEKL. This CDR3 contains 16 residues. This CDR3 reads CASSQGPRGMNTEAFF. DNA for the CDR3: TGCGCCAGCAGCCAAGGGCCGCGGGGAATGAACACTGAAGCTTTCTTT.

This clonotype appeared many times. V and J are TRBV20-1 and TRBJ1-4; 8 bases match TRBD1. This CDR3 is 14 amino acids long. The V gene's germline CDR1 is DFQATT and CDR2 SNEGSKA (reference sequence). V was clipped by 3 bases and J by 8 bases; unmatched bases: 8. CDR3 nucleotide sequence: TGCAGTGCTAGGAGGCAGGGGGCAAGGGAAAAACTGTTTTTT. It specifies CSARRQGAREKLFF.